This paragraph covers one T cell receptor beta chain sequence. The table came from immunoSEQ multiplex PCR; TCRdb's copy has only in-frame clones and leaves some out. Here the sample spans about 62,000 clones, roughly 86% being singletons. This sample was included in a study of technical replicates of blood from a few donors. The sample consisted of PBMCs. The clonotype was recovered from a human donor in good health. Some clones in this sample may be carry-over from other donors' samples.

The CDR3 protein is CASSYSTGIQETQYF. The CDR3 DNA reads TGTGCCAGCAGTTACTCGACAGGTATCCAAGAGACCCAGTACTTC. V gene TRBV6-5 combines with J gene TRBJ2-5; TRBD1 might be the D (6 bases). The V and J ends lost 0 bases and 1 base respectively, with 9 bases between them. Germline CDR1 is MNHEY and CDR2 is SVGAGI. This CDR3 comprises 15 residues.